These 21 T cell receptor beta chains originate from one sample sequenced in a study of cytomegalovirus exposure and HLA in healthy donors. The PCR ran on 60 Vbeta and 13 Jbeta primers. Repertoires were generated with immunoSEQ multiplex PCR, while TCRdb's copy carries only in-frame clones and drops some. The sample holds around 110,000 clones, 73% seen once. Sequenced: PBMCs. These receptors all stem from a man under 40 in good health and CMV-seronegative.

This chain connects TRBV11-2 to TRBJ1-1; D perhaps matches TRBD1 (6 bases). Trimming removed 5 bases at V and 9 bases at J, with 16 bases between. This CDR3 has 13 residues. From germline, CDR1 is SGHAT and CDR2 FQNNGV. This chain's CDR3 is CASSPSRGGKAFF. The CDR3 nucleotides are TGTGCCAGCAGCCCCTCTAGGGGGGGCAAAGCTTTCTTT.

V is TRBV5-6 and J is TRBJ2-7; perhaps TRBD1 as D (6 bases). V lost 0 bases and J lost 7, with 20 bases in between. In germline, CDR1 is SGHDT, CDR2 YYEEEE. This CDR3 has 16 residues. The CDR3 protein is CASSLVGGTIQTEQYF. CDR3 bases: TGTGCCAGCAGCTTGGTGGGTGGGACAATCCAAACTGAGCAGTACTTC.

J is TRBJ2-5 and V is TRBV18, with 7 positions matching TRBD2. The CDR3 has 18 residues. Germline values: CDR1 KGHSH, CDR2 LQKENI. Unmatched junction bases numbered 13, after V lost 3 bases and J lost 0 bases. In DNA form, the CDR3 reads TGTGCCAGCTCACCGAGCCGGTTGATAGCGGGCGACCAAGAGACCCAGTACTTC. This codes for CASSPSRLIAGDQETQYF.

V and J are TRBV9 and TRBJ2-1, with TRBD2 identical over 10 bases. This CDR3 region has 18 residues. The germline CDR1 and CDR2 sequences are SGDLS and YYNGEE. V shed 3 bases and J 4 bases; nucleotides not matched to a gene: 13. The CDR3 DNA reads as TGTGCCAGCAGCGCTCCATTAGCGGGGGGTAAATCGTACAATGAGCAGTTCTTC. It codes for CASSAPLAGGKSYNEQFF.

The V gene is TRBV29-1, the J gene TRBJ2-7; 8 nucleotides line up with TRBD1. Trimming removed 6 bases from V and 2 bases from J; junction bases left unmatched: 0. The CDR3 extends over 11 amino acids. CDR1 SQVTM and CDR2 ANQGSEA come from the germline V gene. This CDR3 reads CSVQGAYEQYF. CDR3 nucleotide sequence: TGCAGCGTACAGGGGGCCTACGAGCAGTACTTC.

This clone was observed once. The V and J genes are TRBV5-1 and TRBJ2-3; D is possibly TRBD2 (5 bases). V lost 0 bases, J lost 4 bases, and 18 bases lay in between. The CDR3 loop spans 17 amino acids. Looked up from germline, CDR1 is SGHRS and CDR2 is YFSETQ. The CDR3 nucleotides read TGCGCCAGCAGCTTGGCCCCGGGGAGACCCCCGGCAGATACGCAGTATTTT. Its translation: CASSLAPGRPPADTQYF. Based on the CDR3 plus reference TRBV5-1 and TRBJ2-3, the full variable domain is KAGVTQTPRYLIKTRGQQVTLSCSPISGHRSVSWYQQTPGQGLQFLFEYFSETQRNKGNFPGRFSGRQFSNSRSEMNVSTLELGDSALYLCASSLAPGRPPADTQYFGPGTRLTVL.

The table lists this clone with a count of one. DNA for the CDR3: TGTGCCGCAGCCCTGGGAGAGGGTGAAAAACTGTTTTTT. Protein: CAAALGEGEKLFF. The chain joins TRBV6-5 to TRBJ1-4; no clear D gene. The CDR3 sequence is 13 residues long. V was cut by 11 bases and J by 7 bases, with 17 bases left in between. CDR1 is MNHEY and CDR2 is SVGAGI in the germline V gene.

The CDR3 loop reads CASSLGTRDNEQFF. CDR3 nucleotide sequence: TGTGCCAGCAGCTTGGGGACAAGGGACAATGAGCAGTTCTTC. The V call is TRBV5-4, the J call TRBJ2-1, with a weak D call TRBD1 (5 bases). The V gene's germline CDR1 is SGHNT and CDR2 YYREEE (reference sequence). The CDR3 loop spans 14 amino acids. Deletions cut 0 bases from V and 5 bases from J, with 9 bases between. Full variable domain (remainder filled in from reference TRBV5-4 and TRBJ2-1): ETGVTQSPTHLIKTRGQQVTLRCSSQSGHNTVSWYQQALGQGPQFIFQYYREEENGRGNFPPRFSGLQFPNYSSELNVNALELDDSALYLCASSLGTRDNEQFFGPGTRLTVL.

The chain combines TRBV6-1 with TRBJ1-2; 7 bases line up with TRBD1. V lost 7 bases, J lost 2 bases, and 1 base stayed unmatched. There are 12 residues in the CDR3. The germline V gene encodes CDR1 MNHNS and CDR2 SASEGT. CDR3 amino acids: CASIGGNYGYTF. The CDR3 bases are TGTGCCAGCATAGGGGGCAACTATGGCTACACCTTC.

This sequence joins TRBV7-7 and TRBJ2-1; 10 bases match TRBD2. The CDR3 consists of 15 residues. The V gene's germline CDR1 is SSHAT and CDR2 FNYEAQ (reference sequence). V shed 5 bases and J 10 bases; nucleotides not matched to a gene: 11. CDR3: CASSVSGGPGKEQFF. CDR3 bases: TGTGCCAGCAGCGTTAGCGGGGGGCCCGGCAAGGAGCAGTTCTTC.

This clone came up a few times. The chain recombines TRBV4-1 with TRBJ2-7, with 7 bases lining up with TRBD1. This CDR3 comprises 14 residues. CDR1 and CDR2 from the germline V gene are MGHRA and YSYEKL. The junction had 8 bases not matched to a gene; V was cut back by 0 bases and J by 9 bases. The CDR3 spells CASSQDPTGSAQYF. The CDR3 DNA reads TGCGCCAGCAGCCAAGACCCGACAGGGTCGGCGCAGTACTTC.

The CDR3: CASSTGRVETQYF. For the CDR3, the DNA is TGTGCCAGTAGTACGGGCAGGGTTGAGACCCAGTACTTC. The rearrangement links TRBV19 to TRBJ2-5, with D maybe TRBD1 (5 bases). V was pared by 4 bases and J by 5 bases, with 11 bases between. This CDR3 comprises 13 residues. Germline V gene lookup returns CDR1 LNHDA and CDR2 SQIVND (reference sequence).

This chain links TRBV6-6 with TRBJ2-2; D may be TRBD1 (6 bases). This CDR3 contains 14 residues. V was clipped by 7 bases and J by 0 bases, with 9 bases between them. Germline CDR1 MNHNY, CDR2 SVGAGI (reference sequence). In DNA, the CDR3 is TGTGCCAGCACGGGACATGCGAACACCGGGGAGCTGTTTTTT. It codes for CASTGHANTGELFF.

This rearrangement joins TRBV7-3 to TRBJ1-4; D is unresolved. Germline lookup yields CDR1 SGHTA and CDR2 FQGTGA. V was shortened by 2 bases and J by 2 bases, with 12 bases between the two germline ends. The CDR3 has 16 amino acids. Here the CDR3 DNA reads TGTGCCAGCAGCTTACGCCCGGCGGGGACTAATGAAAAACTGTTTTTT. Its translation: CASSLRPAGTNEKLFF.

The chain couples TRBV29-1 to TRBJ2-3, with 10 bases identical to TRBD2. Germline V gives CDR1 SQVTM, CDR2 ANQGSEA. The CDR3 contains 15 residues. J gave up 2 bases and V 7 bases, and 9 bases lay outside the gene matches. The CDR3 DNA is TGCAGCGGCGGGACTAGCGACCCAATCACAGATACGCAGTATTTT. This translates into CSGGTSDPITDTQYF.

The CDR3 loop reads CASSLTGTRDTEAFF. The CDR3 DNA reads as TGTGCCAGCAGCCTAACCGGGACAAGGGACACTGAAGCTTTCTTT. The rearrangement links TRBV7-6 to TRBJ1-1; D is perhaps TRBD1 (6 bases). Trimming removed 5 bases from V and 3 bases from J, with 16 bases in between. This CDR3 region has 15 residues. Germline CDR1 and CDR2: SGHVS and FNYEAQ.

This chain joins TRBV4-1 and TRBJ1-1; D may be TRBD1 (6 bases). Germline V CDR1 and CDR2: MGHRA, YSYEKL. This CDR3 has 16 amino acids. V was clipped by 7 bases and J by 3 bases, with 21 bases between them. The chain's CDR3 is CASNPNAGARDTEAFF. DNA of the CDR3: TGCGCCAGCAACCCAAACGCGGGGGCAAGGGACACTGAAGCTTTCTTT.

The chain is built from TRBV5-4 and TRBJ1-2, with D uncertain. Deletions cut 0 bases from V and 4 bases from J, with 7 bases between. Looked up from germline, CDR1 is SGHNT and CDR2 is YYREEE (reference sequence). The CDR3 covers 13 residues. This CDR3 is CASSLVGVYGYTF. CDR3 sequence (DNA): TGTGCCAGCAGCTTGGTGGGCGTCTATGGCTACACCTTC.

The chain uses TRBV27 and TRBJ2-1; D is possibly TRBD2 (6 bases). Germline loops: CDR1 MNHEY, CDR2 SMNVEV (reference sequence). Deletions cut 5 bases from V and 0 bases from J, with 14 bases between. This CDR3 has 16 amino acids. The CDR3 DNA follows: TGTGCCAGCAGTGTCCTCCGCGGGACCTCCTACAATGAGCAGTTCTTC. This sequence encodes CASSVLRGTSYNEQFF.

The chain recombines TRBV5-4 with TRBJ2-1; 11 bases match TRBD2. Germline CDR1 reads SGHNT; CDR2 reads YYREEE (reference sequence). This CDR3 spans 18 amino acids. Trimming at V came to 3 bases and at J to 0 bases, leaving 8 bases not matched to a gene. CDR3 region: CASSYPGLAESSYNEQFF. CDR3 nucleotide sequence: TGTGCCAGCAGCTATCCGGGACTAGCGGAGAGCTCCTACAATGAGCAGTTCTTC.

This clone was detected only a few times. V and J are TRBV2 and TRBJ2-7; TRBD2 is a possible D gene (5 bases). The V and J ends lost 6 bases and 0 bases respectively, with 9 bases between them. Germline CDR1 and CDR2: SNHLY and FYNNEI. The CDR3 sequence is 13 residues long. For the CDR3, the DNA is TGTGCCAGCAGGCCCGGAGGCTCCTACGAGCAGTACTTC. It translates to CASRPGGSYEQYF.